The 19 T cell receptor beta chains below were found in one sample sequenced in a study of blood T cells in healthy people across ages. The second PCR ran about 6 to 11 cycles with a sample-barcoded 5' primer and J-beta primers. From the 5' RACE reads, TCRdb called clonotypes with MiXCR, one entry per CDR3 protein. Here the sample spans roughly 1 million distinct CDR3 sequences, almost 25% being singletons. These data were also reused for a study on T cells of mothers and their children.

Sequenced material: blood. The receptors derive from a girl aged 2 to 10 in good health.

This clonotype was counted a few times. The rearrangement joins TRBV6-2 or TRBV6-3 to TRBJ2-1; 7 nucleotides align to TRBD1. Germline CDR1 MNHEY, CDR2 SVGEGT. The CDR3 is made up of 14 amino acids. The junction had 8 bases not matched to a gene; V was cut back by 4 bases and J by 8 bases. The CDR3 reads CASSSGQKFDEQFF. The DNA of the CDR3 is TGTGCCAGCAGTTCGGGACAGAAATTCGATGAGCAGTTCTTC.

The CDR3 protein is CASSYLLREGSDTQYF. For the CDR3, the DNA is TGTGCCAGCAGTTACCTATTACGGGAGGGCTCAGATACGCAGTATTTT. V usage is TRBV6-2 or TRBV6-3 and J usage is TRBJ2-3; 8 bases fit TRBD2. The CDR3 spans 16 residues. Germline V gene lookup returns CDR1 MNHEY and CDR2 SVGEGT. The junction had 8 bases not matched to a gene; V was cut back by 2 bases and J by 4 bases.

In regard to this clonotype: The germline gene is not matched at one end of the junction; a read error may be the cause. The chain joins TRBV20-1 to TRBJ1-2; D unclear. Germline loops: CDR1 DFQATT, CDR2 SNEGSKA (reference sequence). The CDR3 has 11 amino acids. In DNA form, the CDR3 reads TGTTCTTCTTTAGAGGGCTATGGCTACACCTTC. Translating gives CSSLEGYGYTF.

A few counts support this clonotype. This chain uses TRBV20-1 with TRBJ2-5; 7 bases fit TRBD2. TRBJ2-1 matches the DNA end more closely, so the J call is doubtful. CDR1 DFQATT and CDR2 SNEGSKA come from the germline V gene (reference sequence). The CDR3 is 13 amino acids. For the CDR3, the DNA is TGCAGTGCAAGCGGACTAGTAGGTAATGAGCAGTTCTTC. Translation: CSASGLVGNEQFF.

The count of this clonotype is one. In DNA form, the CDR3 reads TGTGCCAGCAGCCTAGTAGGGCGGGGGGACGACAATGAGCAGTTCTTC. Amino acids: CASSLVGRGDDNEQFF. The genes are TRBV28 and TRBJ2-1; TRBD2 aligns across 8 bases. The CDR3 has 16 amino acids. CDR1 is MDHEN, CDR2 SYDVKM, per germline. Trimming removed 6 bases from V and 5 bases from J; junction bases left unmatched: 12.

V usage is TRBV12-5 and J usage is TRBJ1-1; a possible D gene is TRBD1 (6 bases). The germline V and J ends were trimmed by 3 bases and 3 bases, with 23 bases remaining between them. The CDR3 contains 18 residues. Germline-derived CDR1 and CDR2 are LGHNT and FRNRAP. Here the CDR3 reads CASGFTTGNRVRDTEAFF. The DNA for the CDR3 is TGTGCTAGTGGTTTTACGACCGGGAACAGGGTAAGAGACACTGAAGCTTTCTTT.

This clonotype showed up many times. The chain uses TRBV6-5 and TRBJ2-7, with D possibly matching TRBD1 (5 bases). The CDR3 runs to 16 residues. Trimming pared 2 bases from V and 3 bases from J, leaving 17 bases between. CDR1 MNHEY and CDR2 SVGAGI come from the germline V gene. The DNA of the CDR3 is TGTGCCAGCAGTTACGATTCCGCGACAGATTACTACGAGCAGTACTTC. This gives the protein CASSYDSATDYYEQYF.

The sample holds one count of this clonotype. The chain is built from TRBV20-1 and TRBJ1-4; D is ambiguous. The ends were cut back, 6 bases at V and 10 bases at J, with 12 bases in the middle. This CDR3 contains 11 residues. From germline, CDR1 is DFQATT and CDR2 SNEGSKA (reference sequence). The CDR3 nucleotides are TGCAGTGCCAAGGAAGAGGCAAAACTGTTTTTT. Protein sequence: CSAKEEAKLFF.

The rearrangement uses TRBV7-9 and TRBJ2-4; TRBD1 agrees at 8 bases. After removal of 4 bases from V and 5 bases from J, the junction contained 1 base not matched to a gene. Germline V gives CDR1 SEHNR, CDR2 FQNEAQ (reference sequence). This CDR3 has 13 amino acids. The CDR3 nucleotides read TGTGCCAGCAGCTCGACAGGGGAAAACATTCAGTACTTC. Its protein is CASSSTGENIQYF.

This clonotype was seen a few times. One junction end does not reproduce the germline sequence, and a read error may be involved. The chain is built from TRBV9 and TRBJ1-5; 7 bases line up with TRBD1. Germline lookup yields CDR1 SGDLS and CDR2 YYNGEE. CDR3 length equals 13 residues. For the CDR3, the DNA is TGTGCCAGCAGCGTAGCTACGGGACAGCCCCGGCATTTT. It codes for CASSVATGQPRHF.

V and J are TRBV6-5 and TRBJ2-1, with TRBD2 matching 10 bases. The J call may be incorrect, as the DNA end agrees better with TRBJ2-5. The CDR3 is made up of 17 amino acids. CDR1 and CDR2 (germline): MNHEY, SVGAGI. The CDR3 DNA reads as TGTGCCAGCAGTTACTCGTTTCTAGCGGGGGTTGGAGGGACCCAGTACTTC. Residues: CASSYSFLAGVGGTQYF.

This clonotype has only a few counts. V is TRBV6-5 and J is TRBJ1-5; D ambiguous. Looked up from germline, CDR1 is MNHEY and CDR2 is SVGAGI. The CDR3 is made up of 16 amino acids. V was clipped by 0 bases and J by 3 bases, with 12 bases between them. The CDR3 is CASSYSAARANQPQHF. Here the CDR3 DNA reads TGTGCCAGCAGTTACTCAGCAGCAAGGGCCAATCAGCCCCAGCATTTT.

The chain has TRBV9 and TRBJ2-7; no clear D gene. With 0 bases removed from V and 4 bases from J, the gap between germline ends came to 17 bases. CDR3 length: 16 amino acids. Germline V gives CDR1 SGDLS, CDR2 YYNGEE. The CDR3 DNA is TGTGCCAGCAGCGTAGCTTCCTCGTTTCTCATATACGAGCAGTACTTC. This translates into CASSVASSFLIYEQYF.

This clonotype was detected many times. The junction differs from germline at one of its ends, possibly a read error. The chain recombines TRBV2 with TRBJ2-1; TRBD2 matches 10 bases. This CDR3 has 10 amino acids. Germline V gene data show CDR1 as SNHLY and CDR2 as FYNNEI. CDR3 in amino acids: CANKWTSGCF. The CDR3 coding sequence is TGTGCCAACAAATGGACTAGCGGCTGCTTC.

The chain's CDR3 is CASRRQGLSNEKLFF. As DNA, the CDR3 is TGTGCCAGCAGGCGACAGGGTTTGTCGAACGAAAAACTGTTTTTT. The J gene is TRBJ1-4, the V gene TRBV12-3 or TRBV12-4; 7 positions match TRBD1. Unmatched junction bases numbered 12, after V lost 6 bases and J lost 8 bases. The CDR3 is 15 residues long.

This clonotype has more than one count but fewer than ten. A read error may produce the germline difference seen at one junction end. This chain joins TRBV3-1 and TRBJ1-1, with no clear D. Germline lookup yields CDR1 LGHDT and CDR2 YNNKEL (reference sequence). The length of the CDR3 is 12 residues. CDR3 nucleotide sequence: TGTGCCAGCAGCCAAGAGCCCCCCGACCTCCTCTTT. Its protein product is CASSQEPPDLLF.

This clonotype was counted a few times. This sequence joins TRBV20-1 and TRBJ2-4; D perhaps matches TRBD1 (6 bases). The CDR3 sequence is 14 residues long. The ends were cut back, 3 bases at V and 6 bases at J, with 15 bases in the middle. CDR1 is DFQATT, CDR2 SNEGSKA, per germline (reference sequence). For the CDR3, the DNA is TGCAGTGCTAGTAAAAGTAGGGGGACAAACATTCAGTACTTC. The encoded protein is CSASKSRGTNIQYF.

This clonotype has a handful of counts. The CDR3 DNA reads as TGCGCCAGCAGCCAATGGGGATCGGGGGCCGAGCAGTACTTC. This sequence encodes CASSQWGSGAEQYF. The genes are TRBV5-1 and TRBJ2-5, with D perhaps given as TRBD1 or TRBD2 (6 bases each). The DNA end lines up better with TRBJ2-7; the J call may be wrong. The germline CDR1 and CDR2 sequences are SGHRS and YFSETQ. The CDR3 spans 14 residues.

The table lists this clonotype with a few counts. The genes are TRBV27 and TRBJ1-6; 8 nucleotides match TRBD1. This CDR3 is built from 16 residues. Germline V CDR1 and CDR2: MNHEY, SMNVEV (reference sequence). V dropped 7 bases and J dropped 6; count of bases not matched to a gene: 11. The CDR3 loop is CASTLGQGHFNSPLHF. In DNA form, the CDR3 reads TGTGCCAGCACACTTGGACAGGGCCACTTTAATTCACCCCTCCACTTT.